This T cell receptor beta chain was documented in a study of regulatory T cells in long-lasting Graves disease. Study conclusions and caveats: Under persistent disease, TRBV28, TRBJ1-2 and TRBJ2-5 were used preferentially.

The time point here: newly diagnosed GD, antithyroid drugs for less than 3 months. From PBMCs, RNA was extracted and then used to make the TCR library. Construction of the TCR beta libraries employed iRepertoire HTBI primers in conjunction with Arm-PCR of CDR3 regions. TCRdb passed the multiplex PCR reads through MiXCR, listing each CDR3 protein once. The table has fewer than 650,000 distinct CDR3 sequences, roughly 15% seen once. This clonotype was observed at least ten times. Its specificity is not known. The germline V gene encodes CDR1 MNHNS and CDR2 SASEGT. This CDR3 region has 13 residues. V lost 7 bases to trimming and J lost 6 bases, with 12 bases between them. The sample was also linked to a second study, of T cells in Graves' hyperthyroidism and ophthalmopathy. Turning to that study: Uncontrolled infection, other autoimmune disease, pregnancy or lactation excluded patients. Blood also held most thyroid clonotypes expanded beyond 0.001.

This sequence originates from a young woman with Graves disease. Here the sequenced sample was peripheral blood mononuclear cells (PBMCs), taken at new diagnosis, from a patient treated with antithyroid drugs. V gene TRBV6-1 combines with J gene TRBJ2-2; maybe TRBD1 (6 bases). The CDR3 is CASTMRTAGELFF. In nucleotides, the CDR3 is TGTGCCAGCACTATGAGGACAGCCGGGGAGCTGTTTTTT.